This TCR beta chain was identified during a study of blood T cell repertoires in COVID-19. About the research overall: Some COVID-19 samples were acute and others convalescent; all came from the United States, Italy and Spain. The cDNA or gDNA used as material had been derived from T cells, B-cell-depleted T cells, or PBMCs.

V was shortened by 5 bases and J by 0 bases, with 14 bases between the two germline ends. CDR3 size: 17 residues. CDR1 is PRHDT, CDR2 FYEKMQ, per germline (reference sequence). Original handling: Using reference gene primer amplification, nucleated cell counts were estimated. TCRdb keeps only in-frame clones here, not all; method: immunoSEQ multiplex PCR. V and J calls and clone size are given by that table; D and trimming were obtained from the DNA. The repertoire holds roughly 200,000 clones, with approximately 83% as singletons. Sequenced sample: peripheral blood. The rearrangement links TRBV13 to TRBJ2-6, with D possibly matching TRBD2 (5 bases). This receptor was obtained from a man aged 60-69 years with acute or convalescent COVID-19. CDR3 residues: CASSLRTGNSGANVLTF. The CDR3 DNA reads as TGTGCCAGCAGCCTCCGGACGGGGAACTCTGGGGCCAACGTCCTGACTTTC.